The present entry profiles one T cell receptor (beta chain) with its context. Its antigen is not known. This sample is drawn from a study of T-cell memory formation after mild COVID-19. Study outcomes and limitations: The appearance of some responding clones in pre-infection memory suggested that cross-reactive memory joined.

The CDR3 has 13 residues. Trimming shortened V by 2 bases and J by 5 bases, and 8 bases separated the two germline ends. CDR1 SGHRS and CDR2 YFSETQ come from the germline V gene. TCRdb reprocessed the 5' RACE reads with MiXCR, giving one entry per CDR3 protein. The repertoire holds 360,000 or so distinct CDR3 sequences, with over 25% as singletons. Sequenced sample: PBMCs or a T cell subset sorted from them (not recorded which). The chain links TRBV5-1 to TRBJ2-1; D gene uncertain. The sequence was obtained from an adult woman who had mild COVID-19 (a few samples of this study predate the infection). Cell type and time point are not known. This CDR3 reads CASSLGWDNEQFF. CDR3 bases: TGCGCCAGCAGCTTAGGGTGGGACAATGAGCAGTTCTTC. Full variable domain (missing parts from reference TRBV5-1 and TRBJ2-1): KAGVTQTPRYLIKTRGQQVTLSCSPISGHRSVSWYQQTPGQGLQFLFEYFSETQRNKGNFPGRFSGRQFSNSRSEMNVSTLELGDSALYLCASSLGWDNEQFFGPGTRLTVL.